The rows below give T cell receptor beta chains drawn from one sample of a study of Ad26.COV2.S vaccination and SARS-CoV-2 variants. Clones were read by immunoSEQ multiplex PCR, and TCRdb kept only the in-frame ones, dropping some. The sample has 87,000 or so clones, 82% seen once. Sequencing was performed on peripheral blood, taken after recovery from COVID-19. The receptor source for this set is a human donor who had recovered from COVID-19. CDR3s include the opening cysteine and the closing phenylalanine or tryptophan. Fields, in order: clone size, V gene, D gene, J gene, CDR3 protein, CDR3 DNA. The D gene is left open where the match is weak. The listing skips clone size in some rows; elsewhere it reads once, few, many or a size class.

size: .
V: TRBV28
D: TRBD1
J: TRBJ1-1
CDR3: CASSLGQGKAFF
DNA: TGTGCCAGCAGTCTTGGACAGGGGAAAGCTTTCTTT

size: .
V: TRBV29-1
D: TRBD1
J: TRBJ2-7
CDR3: CSVLIPGQGIKQYF
DNA: TGCAGCGTCCTAATCCCGGGACAGGGAATCAAGCAGTACTTC

size: .
V: TRBV3-1/TRBV3-2
D: .
J: TRBJ1-4
CDR3: CASSQRKGGNEKLFF
DNA: TGTGCCAGCAGCCAAAGGAAGGGTGGGAATGAAAAACTGTTTTTT

size: .
V: TRBV28
D: TRBD2
J: TRBJ2-7
CDR3: CASSFAPITSGSSYEQYF
DNA: TGTGCCAGCAGTTTCGCCCCAATCACTAGCGGAAGCTCCTACGAGCAGTACTTC

size: .
V: TRBV24-1
D: .
J: TRBJ2-1
CDR3: CATSLAGEQFF
DNA: TGTGCCACCAGTTTGGCGGGAGAGCAGTTCTTC

size: .
V: TRBV5-1
D: .
J: TRBJ2-7
CDR3: CASTLGSTGRSSYEQYF
DNA: TGCGCCAGCACGCTTGGAAGTACGGGACGCAGCTCCTACGAGCAGTACTTC

size: .
V: TRBV24-1
D: TRBD2
J: TRBJ2-1
CDR3: CATSDRSQLAEPYNEQFF
DNA: TGTGCCACCAGTGACAGAAGCCAACTAGCGGAACCATACAATGAGCAGTTCTTC

size: .
V: TRBV7-9
D: .
J: TRBJ2-2
CDR3: CASSFSGTNTGELFF
DNA: TGTGCCAGCAGCTTTAGCGGCACGAACACCGGGGAGCTGTTTTTT

size: .
V: TRBV25-1
D: TRBD1
J: TRBJ2-6
CDR3: CASSATGAGANVLTF
DNA: TGTGCCAGCAGTGCCACAGGGGCTGGGGCCAACGTCCTGACTTTC

size: .
V: TRBV6-5
D: .
J: TRBJ1-1
CDR3: CASAQGENTEAFF
DNA: TGTGCCAGTGCTCAGGGAGAGAACACTGAAGCTTTCTTT

size: .
V: TRBV5-4
D: .
J: TRBJ1-6
CDR3: CASSRDGNSPLHF
DNA: TGTGCCAGCAGCCGGGACGGGAATTCACCCCTCCACTTT

size: .
V: TRBV23-1
D: .
J: TRBJ1-3
CDR3: CARGGKRTCSGNTIYF
DNA: TGCGCCAGGGGGGGGAAGCGAACTTGCTCTGGAAACACCATATATTTT

size: .
V: TRBV12-3/TRBV12-4
D: .
J: TRBJ1-3
CDR3: CASRVVNTIYF
DNA: TGTGCCAGCAGGGTGGTAAACACCATATATTTT

size: .
V: TRBV3-1/TRBV3-2
D: .
J: TRBJ2-3
CDR3: CASSQLSRDPSTMDTQYF
DNA: TGTGCCAGCAGCCAGCTATCCCGGGACCCTAGTACCATGGATACGCAGTATTTT

size: .
V: TRBV6-5
D: TRBD1
J: TRBJ1-2
CDR3: CASSYGGQYGYTF
DNA: TGTGCCAGCAGTTACGGGGGACAGTATGGCTACACCTTC

size: .
V: TRBV6-2/TRBV6-3
D: .
J: TRBJ1-1
CDR3: CASSPLRGGLNTEAFF
DNA: TGTGCCAGCAGTCCCTTAAGGGGGGGCCTTAACACTGAAGCTTTCTTT

size: once
V: TRBV5-6
D: TRBD2
J: TRBJ2-1
CDR3: CASSLGTSGSSYNEQFF
DNA: TGTGCCAGCAGCCTCGGGACTAGCGGAAGCTCCTACAATGAGCAGTTCTTC

size: .
V: TRBV29-1
D: TRBD1
J: TRBJ2-1
CDR3: CSVDGTAYNEQFF
DNA: TGCAGCGTTGACGGGACAGCCTACAATGAGCAGTTCTTC

size: .
V: TRBV6-1
D: TRBD2
J: TRBJ2-1
CDR3: CASSESGTSGVNEQFF
DNA: TGTGCCAGCAGTGAGTCCGGGACTAGCGGGGTCAATGAGCAGTTCTTC

size: .
V: TRBV9
D: .
J: TRBJ2-1
CDR3: CASSVGGTAEQFF
DNA: TGTGCCAGCAGCGTAGGTGGGACCGCTGAGCAGTTCTTC

size: .
V: TRBV9
D: .
J: TRBJ2-3
CDR3: CASSLTRDTQYF
DNA: TGTGCCAGCAGCCTTACTCGAGATACGCAGTATTTT

size: .
V: TRBV9
D: TRBD2
J: TRBJ2-2
CDR3: CASSVALWASGNTGELFF
DNA: TGTGCCAGCAGCGTAGCCTTATGGGCTAGCGGGAACACCGGGGAGCTGTTTTTT

size: few
V: TRBV7-8
D: TRBD2
J: TRBJ2-1
CDR3: CASSAKVGLAGNEQFF
DNA: TGTGCCAGCAGCGCAAAAGTGGGACTAGCGGGGAATGAGCAGTTCTTC

size: .
V: TRBV1
D: .
J: TRBJ2-1
CDR3: CTSNQGVAANEQFF
DNA: TGCACCAGCAATCAAGGAGTAGCGGCCAATGAGCAGTTCTTC

size: .
V: TRBV5-4
D: .
J: TRBJ2-3
CDR3: CASSLFASMVADTQYF
DNA: TGTGCCAGCAGCTTGTTTGCCTCGATGGTCGCAGATACGCAGTATTTT